The 14 T cell receptor beta chains presented below share a single source sample, sequenced in a study of blood T cell repertoires in COVID-19. The data were produced by immunoSEQ multiplex PCR, yet TCRdb's version contains in-frame clones alone and is incomplete. The profile shows roughly 160,000 clones, 80% to 90% of them singletons. Material: peripheral blood. These receptor sequences come from a woman in her 70s with COVID-19, enrolled during active disease.

V gene TRBV6-1 combines with J gene TRBJ1-3, with 7 bases that match TRBD1. With 4 bases clipped from V and 0 bases from J, the junction kept 6 bases outside the gene matches. Germline CDR1 reads MNHNS; CDR2 reads SASEGT. The CDR3 totals 16 residues. CDR3: CASSAKGADSGNTIYF. The CDR3 nucleotides read TGTGCCAGCAGTGCCAAGGGGGCGGACTCTGGAAACACCATATATTTT.

This clone has a handful of counts. The genes are TRBV6-5 and TRBJ2-7, with 7 bases that match TRBD2. The germline V gene encodes CDR1 MNHEY and CDR2 SVGAGI. The trim removed 2 bases at V and 2 bases at J, leaving 6 bases unmatched. This CDR3 spans 15 amino acids. CDR3: CASSYAGDLTYEQYF. The CDR3, as DNA: TGTGCCAGCAGTTACGCGGGGGACTTGACCTACGAGCAGTACTTC.

Only one count was recorded for this clone. The J gene is TRBJ1-3, the V gene TRBV19, with 10 bases matching TRBD1. CDR3 size: 15 residues. Germline CDR1 reads LNHDA; CDR2 reads SQIVND (reference sequence). V lost 5 bases and J lost 4; bases outside the gene matches: 5. The CDR3 sequence is CASSGTGEGGNTIYF. In nucleotides, the CDR3 is TGTGCCAGTAGTGGGACAGGGGAAGGAGGAAACACCATATATTTT.

V and J are TRBV5-1 and TRBJ2-7; the D gene is possibly TRBD1 (6 bases). The V gene lost 4 bases and the J gene lost 6 bases, with 17 bases spanning the gap. The CDR3 has 14 residues. Germline-derived CDR1 and CDR2 are SGHRS and YFSETQ. The CDR3 spells CASSSDRPVAEQYF. CDR3 DNA sequence: TGCGCCAGCAGCAGTGACAGGCCGGTGGCCGAGCAGTACTTC. Full variable domain (missing parts from reference TRBV5-1 and TRBJ2-7): KAGVTQTPRYLIKTRGQQVTLSCSPISGHRSVSWYQQTPGQGLQFLFEYFSETQRNKGNFPGRFSGRQFSNSRSEMNVSTLELGDSALYLCASSSDRPVAEQYFGPGTRLTVT.

This clone was counted once. This rearrangement joins TRBV30 to TRBJ1-1; the D is unclear. Germline lookup yields CDR1 GTSNPN and CDR2 SVGIG (reference sequence). Trimming pared 0 bases from V and 3 bases from J, leaving 14 bases between. The CDR3 runs to 15 residues. The CDR3 region has the DNA TGTGCCTGGAGTGTAGGTAGGATCGGGGACACTGAAGCTTTCTTT. Translation gives CAWSVGRIGDTEAFF.

V usage is TRBV30 and J usage is TRBJ1-5, with 9 bases that match TRBD1. After removal of 6 bases from V and 3 bases from J, the junction contained 3 bases not matched to a gene. Germline V lookup: CDR1 GTSNPN, CDR2 SVGIG (reference sequence). The CDR3 has 13 amino acids. The CDR3 loop reads CACRQGDNQPQHF. CDR3 bases: TGTGCCTGCAGACAGGGGGACAATCAGCCCCAGCATTTT.

The chain couples TRBV4-2 to TRBJ2-2; tentative D call: TRBD1 (6 bases). The CDR3 sequence is 14 residues long. Germline CDR1 and CDR2: LGHNA and YNFKEQ. V was shortened by 7 bases and J by 5 bases, with 14 bases between the two germline ends. This CDR3 reads CASINRDGTGELFF. As DNA, the CDR3 is TGTGCCAGCATCAACAGGGACGGGACCGGGGAGCTGTTTTTT.

The chain is built from TRBV13 and TRBJ2-2; no clear D gene. This CDR3 spans 14 amino acids. V was pared by 7 bases and J by 6 bases, with 15 bases between. Per the germline V gene, CDR1 is PRHDT and CDR2 is FYEKMQ (reference sequence). The CDR3 loop reads CASIFMVYSGELFF. CDR3 bases: TGTGCCAGCATCTTTATGGTCTACTCCGGGGAGCTGTTTTTT.

The count of this clone is one. This chain uses TRBV10-3 with TRBJ1-4, with D perhaps TRBD1 (6 bases). V dropped 10 bases and J dropped 0 bases, with 9 bases sitting between them. Germline assignment: CDR1 ENHRY and CDR2 SYGVKD. This CDR3 contains 13 residues. The CDR3 sequence: CATRTATNEKLFF. CDR3 nucleotides: TGTGCCACTCGGACAGCAACTAATGAAAAACTGTTTTTT.

The chain carries TRBV19 and TRBJ2-1; 12 bases match TRBD1. CDR1 is LNHDA, CDR2 SQIVND, per germline (reference sequence). The CDR3 is 12 amino acids. Germline trimming cut 9 bases from V and 8 bases from J; bases unmatched to any gene: 2. CDR3 sequence: CASGTGGYEQFF. CDR3 in DNA: TGTGCCAGCGGGACAGGGGGCTATGAGCAGTTCTTC.

This rearrangement joins TRBV6-5 to TRBJ1-2, with a possible D match to TRBD1 (6 bases). Germline CDR1 is MNHEY and CDR2 is SVGAGI. The V and J ends lost 4 bases and 7 bases respectively, with 10 bases between them. The CDR3 covers 12 residues. DNA for the CDR3: TGTGCCAGCAGTTCCGGGACATTTGGCTACACCTTC. It yields the protein CASSSGTFGYTF.

The CDR3 DNA reads as TGTGCCAGCAGGAAGGGACAGGGAGCTGAAGCTTTCTTT. It specifies CASRKGQGAEAFF. This chain joins TRBV7-8 and TRBJ1-1, with TRBD1 identical over 9 bases. J lost 6 bases, V lost 6 bases, and 5 bases had no gene match. From germline, CDR1 is SGHVS and CDR2 FQNEAQ. The CDR3 loop spans 13 amino acids.

This chain joins TRBV5-1 and TRBJ1-1; 7 nucleotides match TRBD1. Looked up from germline, CDR1 is SGHRS and CDR2 is YFSETQ. The CDR3 sequence is 13 residues long. J lost 4 bases, V lost 4 bases, and 4 bases had no gene match. The CDR3 loop reads CASSTTGATEAFF. The DNA for the CDR3 is TGCGCCAGCAGCACCACAGGGGCCACTGAAGCTTTCTTT.

J is TRBJ2-1 and V is TRBV9, with D maybe TRBD1 (5 bases). Per germline, CDR1 SGDLS and CDR2 YYNGEE. This CDR3 contains 13 residues. Trimming removed 4 bases from V and 12 bases from J, with 17 bases in between. The CDR3 protein is CASSPLAGHRQFF. CDR3 bases: TGTGCCAGCAGCCCCCTCGCAGGGCACAGGCAGTTCTTC. Full variable domain (outside the CDR3, taken from reference TRBV9 and TRBJ2-1): DSGVTQTPKHLITATGQRVTLRCSPRSGDLSVYWYQQSLDQGLQFLIQYYNGEERAKGNILERFSAQQFPDLHSELNLSSLELGDSALYFCASSPLAGHRQFFGPGTRLTVL.